This paragraph covers one T cell receptor (beta chain) sequence. The data were taken from a study of blood T cell repertoires in COVID-19. Study summary: Italy, Spain and the United States were the sources of the convalescent and acute COVID-19 samples. In each case, the material was cDNA or gDNA derived from T cells, B-cell-depleted T cells, or PBMCs.

Followed over time, Seattle patients had been enrolled while infection was active. In the source study's methods: The assay estimated nucleated cells by amplifying reference gene primers. Clones were sequenced by immunoSEQ multiplex PCR, and TCRdb holds only the in-frame ones, with some missing. V, J and clone size are taken as reported in that table, and D and trimming were inferred from the DNA itself. The repertoire holds about 440,000 clones, with 70% to 90% as singletons. The CDR3 spans 15 residues. Trimming cost V 2 bases and J 2 bases, with 12 bases left between them. Germline assignment: CDR1 MNHNS and CDR2 SASEGT.

Sample: peripheral blood. This sequence joins TRBV6-1 and TRBJ1-1; TRBD1 might be the D (6 bases). The TCR comes from a woman between 45 and 60 years old with COVID-19, enrolled during active disease. The CDR3 loop is CASSEYRGINTEAFF. The CDR3 nucleotides read TGTGCCAGCAGTGAATATAGGGGGATTAACACTGAAGCTTTCTTT.